This T cell receptor (beta chain) is drawn from a study of CD8+ T cells in alopecia areata. About the research overall: Tofacitinib ran 6 to 18 months, followed by 6 months off drug.

Germline V gene data show CDR1 as MNHEY and CDR2 as SVGAGI. V shed 2 bases, J shed 5 bases, and the junction held 10 bases outside the gene matches. The CDR3 is made up of 16 amino acids. RNA extraction was followed by reverse transcription into cDNA, which acted as the sequencing template. Here immunoSEQ multiplex PCR was the method, and the copy in TCRdb shows in-frame clones only, minus some. This sample has 190,000 or so clones, with about 60% found just once. The table lists this clone with a few counts. Antigen: not known. The treatment is: oral pan-JAK inhibitor, 5-10 mg twice daily. Broader study findings: Affected scalp, especially in alopecia totalis/universalis, had a higher clonality than normal scalp did. Significant decreases in scalp clonality and expanded CD8+ clones followed tofacitinib treatment.

The sample here was CD8+ T cells sorted from blood, taken at week 24, from a patient treated with tofacitinib. The clonotype comes from a human donor with alopecia areata. This chain uses TRBV6-5 with TRBJ1-2; 8 bases line up with TRBD1. DNA for the CDR3: TGTGCCAGCAGTTACGGACAGGGACGGATTAGTTATGGCTACACCTTC. It translates to CASSYGQGRISYGYTF.